Each of the 5 T cell receptor beta chains below was sequenced from the same sample in a study of identical twins. TCRdb re-called the 5' RACE reads through MiXCR, storing one row per CDR3 protein. The sample includes hundreds of thousands of distinct CDR3 sequences, around 5.7% of them seen just once. The sequenced sample was naive T cells sorted from blood. The receptors here all came from a man aged 18 to 29 in good health.

This sequence joins TRBV12-3 or TRBV12-4 and TRBJ2-5, with TRBD2 identical over 10 bases. The CDR3 sequence is 17 residues long. The V segment lost 3 bases and the J segment 1 base; nucleotides outside the gene matches: 8. This chain's CDR3 is CASSFRRTSGIQETQYF. In nucleotides, the CDR3 is TGTGCCAGCAGTTTCAGGAGGACTAGCGGTATCCAAGAGACCCAGTACTTC.

This clonotype showed up just a few times. This sequence joins TRBV28 and TRBJ2-5; D not resolved. The V end was cut by 5 bases, the J end by 6 bases, with 4 bases between. Per germline, CDR1 MDHEN and CDR2 SYDVKM. There are 10 residues in the CDR3. The CDR3 protein is CASSRKTQYF. Written as DNA, the CDR3 is TGTGCCAGCAGTAGAAAGACCCAGTACTTC.

This clonotype was seen many times. This chain links TRBV7-9 with TRBJ2-1; perhaps D is TRBD1 or TRBD2 (5 bases each). Germline CDR1 and CDR2: SEHNR and FQNEAQ (reference sequence). CDR3 size: 14 residues. Trimming took off 5 bases at V and 6 bases at J, with 14 bases between the two ends. The CDR3 loop is CASSLGTSPNEQFF. The CDR3 DNA is TGTGCCAGCAGCCTCGGGACCTCACCCAATGAGCAGTTCTTC.

This clonotype was seen repeatedly, ten times or more. This chain's CDR3 is CASSYSKSDRGYYYYNEQFF. CDR3 bases: TGTGCCAGCAGTTACTCGAAAAGCGACAGGGGATATTACTACTACAATGAGCAGTTCTTC. This sequence joins TRBV6-2 or TRBV6-3 and TRBJ2-1; 8 nucleotides match TRBD1. This CDR3 is 20 amino acids long. Germline lookup yields CDR1 MNHEY and CDR2 SVGEGT. Trimming took 0 bases from V and 3 from J; bases not matched to a gene: 16.

This clonotype has only a few counts. The gene calls are TRBV7-9 and TRBJ1-2; D remains ambiguous. The V gene's germline CDR1 is SEHNR and CDR2 FQNEAQ (reference sequence). The CDR3 has 13 residues. V shed 3 bases and J shed 4 bases, with 9 bases lying between them. CDR3 sequence reads: CASSFSSFYGYTF. The DNA of the CDR3 is TGTGCCAGCAGCTTCTCTTCCTTCTATGGCTACACCTTC. The full variable domain, completed using reference TRBV7-9 and TRBJ1-2, is DTGVSQNPRHKITKRGQNVTFRCDPISEHNRLYWYRQTLGQGPEFLTYFQNEAQLEKSRLLSDRFSAERPKGSFSTLEIQRTEQGDSAMYLCASSFSSFYGYTFGSGTRLTVV.